Listed here are 8 T cell receptor beta chains from one sample, sequenced in a study of Ad26.COV2.S vaccination and SARS-CoV-2 variants. Treatment denoted: approximately 18 received Ad26.COV2.S at low or high dose, single or two shots; about 5 received placebo; per-sample allocation not given. The samples date from day 63 after the first vaccine or placebo injection. Sequenced by immunoSEQ multiplex PCR; TCRdb stores in-frame clones only, minus some. The data show hundreds of thousands of clones, approximately 83% seen once. Source: peripheral blood, taken in a trial of Ad26.COV2.S vaccine versus placebo. These TCRs come from a person aged 18-60 years who received the Ad26.COV2.S COVID-19 vaccine or a placebo.

The rearrangement joins TRBV19 to TRBJ1-4; the match to TRBD1 covers 9 bases. Trimming at V came to 6 bases and at J to 8 bases, leaving 10 bases not matched to a gene. CDR1 and CDR2 from the germline V gene are LNHDA and SQIVND (reference sequence). The CDR3 loop spans 15 amino acids. The CDR3 DNA sequence: TGTGCCAGTAGCGCCCTGACAGGGGGAAAGGAAAAACTGTTTTTT. This codes for CASSALTGGKEKLFF.

This clone was observed a single time. This chain connects TRBV2 to TRBJ1-2, with D uncertain. The germline V and J ends were trimmed by 7 bases and 5 bases, with 14 bases remaining between them. Germline CDR1 SNHLY, CDR2 FYNNEI. The CDR3 has 13 amino acids. CDR3 sequence reads: CASMALPEYGYTF. CDR3 sequence (DNA): TGTGCCAGCATGGCCCTTCCAGAATATGGCTACACCTTC.

The chain uses TRBV9 and TRBJ2-7; D remains ambiguous. In germline, CDR1 is SGDLS, CDR2 YYNGEE. V was pared by 3 bases and J by 6 bases, with 13 bases between. This CDR3 spans 13 amino acids. This CDR3 reads CASSAYNMGEQYF. CDR3 coding DNA: TGTGCCAGCAGCGCCTATAATATGGGCGAGCAGTACTTC.

This chain links TRBV7-9 with TRBJ2-3; D is possibly TRBD2 (6 bases). This CDR3 contains 15 residues. Trimming stripped 5 bases from V and 5 bases from J, with 17 bases between. Germline CDR1 reads SEHNR; CDR2 reads FQNEAQ (reference sequence). The CDR3 reads CASSRGTTSGDTQYF. The CDR3 region has the DNA TGTGCCAGCAGCCGCGGGACCACGAGCGGAGATACGCAGTATTTT.

The chain uses TRBV7-3 and TRBJ1-1, with D unclear. The CDR3 runs 12 residues. Germline values: CDR1 SGHTA, CDR2 FQGTGA. V lost 1 base and J 11 bases, leaving 11 bases between the germline ends. The CDR3 nucleotides are TGTGCCAGCAGCTTAAATGGATTACGGGCTTTCTTT. This codes for CASSLNGLRAFF.

The rearrangement joins TRBV18 to TRBJ2-1; 7 bases align to TRBD2. V trimming: 1 base; J trimming: 2 bases; junction bases outside the gene matches: 8. The CDR3 is 17 residues long. In germline, CDR1 is KGHSH, CDR2 LQKENI. The CDR3 loop is CASSPQRGAGPYNEQFF. The CDR3 bases are TGTGCCAGCTCACCACAGAGGGGAGCGGGACCCTACAATGAGCAGTTCTTC.

The chain joins TRBV9 to TRBJ2-1; D ambiguous. Germline loops: CDR1 SGDLS, CDR2 YYNGEE. V gave up 0 bases and J gave up 3 bases, with 10 bases separating them. The CDR3 has 15 residues. Here the CDR3 DNA reads TGTGCCAGCAGCGTAGCTGGGGTGATCTACAATGAGCAGTTCTTC. This codes for CASSVAGVIYNEQFF.

This clone was picked up a small number of times. The CDR3 sequence is CASSPRRGGSTEAFF. The CDR3 DNA is TGTGCCAGTAGTCCCCGGAGGGGCGGGAGCACTGAAGCTTTCTTT. The chain recombines TRBV19 with TRBJ1-1; a possible D gene is TRBD1 (5 bases). Trimming removed 5 bases at V and 4 bases at J, with 17 bases between. CDR1 and CDR2 from the germline V gene are LNHDA and SQIVND (reference sequence). There are 15 residues in the CDR3.